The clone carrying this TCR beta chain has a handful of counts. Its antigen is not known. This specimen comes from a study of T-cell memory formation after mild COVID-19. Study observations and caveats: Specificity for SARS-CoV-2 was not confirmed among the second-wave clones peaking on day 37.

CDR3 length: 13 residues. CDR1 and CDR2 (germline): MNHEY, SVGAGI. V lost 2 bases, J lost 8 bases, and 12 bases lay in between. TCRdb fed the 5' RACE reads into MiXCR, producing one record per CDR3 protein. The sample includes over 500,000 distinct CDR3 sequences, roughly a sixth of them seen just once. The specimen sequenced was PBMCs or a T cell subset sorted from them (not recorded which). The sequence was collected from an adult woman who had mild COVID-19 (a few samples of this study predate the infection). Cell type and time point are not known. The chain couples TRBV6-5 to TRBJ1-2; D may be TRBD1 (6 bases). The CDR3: CASSYGGRPGYTF. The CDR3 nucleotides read TGTGCCAGCAGTTACGGGGGGCGTCCGGGCTACACCTTC.